Shown below are 10 T cell receptor beta chains from a single sample sequenced in a study of cytomegalovirus exposure and HLA in healthy donors. Vbeta (60) and Jbeta (13) primers were used in the PCR. Repertoires were generated with immunoSEQ multiplex PCR, while TCRdb's copy carries only in-frame clones and drops some. With 150,000 to 200,000 clones in the sample, the ten largest clones hold around 0.8%. Sequencing was carried out using PBMCs. These receptors all come from a woman aged 18-30 years in good health and CMV-seropositive.

The V and J genes are TRBV7-2 and TRBJ2-6; D unresolved. From germline, CDR1 is SGHTA and CDR2 FQGNSA. The CDR3 spans 16 residues. V was clipped by 1 base and J by 0 bases, with 7 bases between them. The CDR3 nucleotides read TGTGCCAGCAGCTTAGTTCCCAGCTCTGGGGCCAACGTCCTGACTTTC. Amino acid sequence: CASSLVPSSGANVLTF.

The chain has TRBV10-3 and TRBJ2-1, with TRBD2 matching over 11 bases. Germline V lookup: CDR1 ENHRY, CDR2 SYGVKD. The length of the CDR3 is 13 residues. Losses at the gene ends were 7 bases for V and 9 bases for J; bases not matched to a gene: 5. CDR3 loop: CAITGTSGAEQFF. As DNA, the CDR3 is TGTGCCATCACCGGGACTAGCGGAGCTGAGCAGTTCTTC.

V usage is TRBV4-1 and J usage is TRBJ1-1; 8 bases map to TRBD1. With 9 bases clipped from V and 4 bases from J, the junction kept 16 bases outside the gene matches. This CDR3 contains 16 residues. In germline, CDR1 is MGHRA, CDR2 YSYEKL. This CDR3 is CASIGQGSDWGTEAFF. The CDR3 DNA reads as TGCGCCAGTATCGGACAGGGTTCTGATTGGGGCACTGAAGCTTTCTTT.

The chain couples TRBV27 to TRBJ1-4; 12 positions match TRBD1. Germline lookup yields CDR1 MNHEY and CDR2 SMNVEV (reference sequence). V trimming: 6 bases; J trimming: 8 bases; junction bases outside the gene matches: 4. The CDR3 is 14 residues long. The CDR3 sequence is CASRSGTGGEKLFF. The CDR3, as DNA: TGTGCCAGCAGGAGCGGGACAGGGGGCGAAAAACTGTTTTTT.

The rearrangement joins TRBV2 to TRBJ2-3; tentatively, D is TRBD2 (5 bases). Trimming took 6 bases from V and 0 from J, leaving 13 bases between them. This CDR3 comprises 15 residues. Germline CDR1 is SNHLY and CDR2 is FYNNEI. Here the CDR3 reads CASSLDLTSTDTQYF. The CDR3 bases are TGTGCCAGCAGCCTGGACTTGACGAGCACAGATACGCAGTATTTT.

The chain combines TRBV11-3 with TRBJ1-3; D not resolved. Germline CDR1 is SGHNT and CDR2 is YENEEA. Trimming left V 2 bases short and J 3 bases short, with 8 bases between. CDR3 length equals 14 residues. CDR3 in amino acids: CASSLTGVGNTIYF. The DNA for the CDR3 is TGTGCCAGCAGCTTAACCGGGGTTGGAAACACCATATATTTT.

The V and J genes are TRBV11-2 and TRBJ2-1; tentatively, D is TRBD1 (5 bases). V was trimmed by 2 bases and J by 4 bases, leaving 12 bases between them. The CDR3 contains 15 residues. Germline V gene data show CDR1 as SGHAT and CDR2 as FQNNGV. DNA of the CDR3: TGTGCCAGCAGCTTACAAGAGACAGTTTACAATGAGCAGTTCTTC. Translated, it gives CASSLQETVYNEQFF.

Here the CDR3 reads CASASSGGDTQYF. DNA for the CDR3: TGTGCTAGTGCCAGCTCAGGGGGAGATACGCAGTATTTT. The gene calls are TRBV12-5 and TRBJ2-3; 7 nucleotides line up with TRBD1. V was clipped by 7 bases and J by 5 bases; unmatched bases: 6. Germline V gene data show CDR1 as LGHNT and CDR2 as FRNRAP. The CDR3 has 13 amino acids.

The gene calls are TRBV27 and TRBJ2-7; tentatively, D is TRBD2 (7 bases). CDR3 length: 14 amino acids. Germline assignment: CDR1 MNHEY and CDR2 SMNVEV (reference sequence). V lost 5 bases and J lost 7, with 18 bases in between. CDR3 nucleotide sequence: TGTGCCAGCAGTGGGGGGGGCGGACTCGGGGAGCAGTACTTC. This translates into CASSGGGGLGEQYF.

This chain uses TRBV4-2 with TRBJ1-1; 8 nucleotides align to TRBD1. Germline V CDR1 and CDR2: LGHNA, YNFKEQ. This CDR3 has 15 residues. V was pared by 3 bases and J by 6 bases, with 9 bases of the junction left unmatched. DNA of the CDR3: TGTGCCAGCAGCCAGACCCGCGACAGGGGCCCTGAAGCTTTCTTT. It translates to CASSQTRDRGPEAFF.